This TCR beta chain was sequenced in a study of T cell clonality in common variable immunodeficiency. CVID meant reduced serum IgG, IgA and/or IgM plus specific antibody deficiency. This CDR3 has 13 amino acids. V dropped 7 bases and J dropped 7; count of bases not matched to a gene: 7. Germline CDR1 reads SNHLY; CDR2 reads FYNNEI. Repertoires were generated with immunoSEQ multiplex PCR, while TCRdb's copy carries only in-frame clones and drops some. This repertoire lists 30,000 to 35,000 clones without singletons; roughly 6.7% sits in the top ten. Overall study results and limits: Fewer deletions and N-nucleotide insertions were reportedly seen in common variable immunodeficiency TCR beta sequences. Shared TCRbeta clones were fewer between CVID subjects than controls. CVID patient heterogeneity limited repertoire-clinical complication correlations.

This clone appeared a few times. As yet, its antigen is unknown. The sequenced fragment ends 3 residues before the CDR3 boundary, so the rest is inferred from the germline J gene. This sequence joins TRBV2 and TRBJ1-2; 9 positions agree with TRBD1. The receptor was isolated from a human donor with common variable immunodeficiency. The sequenced material came from peripheral blood mononuclear cells. This CDR3 reads CASNNDRGGGYTF. Partial CDR3 DNA: TGTGCCAGCAACAACGACAGGGGGGGTGGC.